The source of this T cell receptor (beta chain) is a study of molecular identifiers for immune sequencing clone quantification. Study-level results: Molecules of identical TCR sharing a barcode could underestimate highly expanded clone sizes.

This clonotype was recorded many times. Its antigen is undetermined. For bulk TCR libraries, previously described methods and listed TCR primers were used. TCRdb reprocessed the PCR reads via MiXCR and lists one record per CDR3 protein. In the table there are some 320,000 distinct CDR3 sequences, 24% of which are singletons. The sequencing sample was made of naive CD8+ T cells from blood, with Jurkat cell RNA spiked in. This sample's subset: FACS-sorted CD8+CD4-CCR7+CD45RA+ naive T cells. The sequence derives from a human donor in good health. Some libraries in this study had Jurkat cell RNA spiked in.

CDR3 nucleotides: TGTGCCAGCAGCGGGAACTCAGGGTCCCCGTGGGAGCAGTACTTC. Amino acid sequence: CASSGNSGSPWEQYF. The chain uses TRBV2 and TRBJ2-7, with D possibly being TRBD1 or TRBD2 (5 bases each). CDR3 size: 15 residues. Germline values: CDR1 SNHLY, CDR2 FYNNEI. The V and J ends lost 6 bases and 7 bases respectively, with 22 bases between them.